This T cell receptor beta chain derives from a study of patients and donors after allogeneic stem cell transplantation. TCRdb independently ran MiXCR on the RT-PCR reads; one entry per CDR3 protein. The table includes under 200,000 distinct CDR3 sequences, approximately 22% detected once. The length of the CDR3 is 14 residues. V was pared by 0 bases and J by 7 bases, with 12 bases between. Germline CDR1 reads SGHRS; CDR2 reads YFSETQ. This clonotype was counted only a few times. Material: blood, either unsorted or a sorted T cell fraction (not recorded which). The rearrangement links TRBV5-1 to TRBJ2-3; possibly TRBD2 for D (5 bases). The TCR was taken from a human donor who was either an allogeneic HSCT recipient or a stem cell or donor lymphocyte infusion donor (not recorded which). It is not recorded whose cells these are; they may come from a transplant donor. The CDR3, as DNA: TGCGCCAGCAGCTTGGCCTATCGGGGTTATACGCAGTATTTT. This translates into CASSLAYRGYTQYF. Using reference TRBV5-1 and TRBJ2-3 for the parts outside the CDR3, the full variable domain is KAGVTQTPRYLIKTRGQQVTLSCSPISGHRSVSWYQQTPGQGLQFLFEYFSETQRNKGNFPGRFSGRQFSNSRSEMNVSTLELGDSALYLCASSLAYRGYTQYFGPGTRLTVL.